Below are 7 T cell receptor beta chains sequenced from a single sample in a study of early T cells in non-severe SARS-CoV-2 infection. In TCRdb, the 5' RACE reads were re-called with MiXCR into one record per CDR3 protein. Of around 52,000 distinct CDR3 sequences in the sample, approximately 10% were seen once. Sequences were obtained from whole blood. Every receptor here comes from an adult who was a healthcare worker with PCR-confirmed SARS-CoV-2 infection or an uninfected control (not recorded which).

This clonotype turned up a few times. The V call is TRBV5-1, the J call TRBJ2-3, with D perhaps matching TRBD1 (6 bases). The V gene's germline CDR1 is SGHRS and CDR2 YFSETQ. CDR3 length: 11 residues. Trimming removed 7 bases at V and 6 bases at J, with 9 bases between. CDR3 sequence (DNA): TGCGCCAGCGAAACAGGGGATACGCAGTATTTT. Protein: CASETGDTQYF.

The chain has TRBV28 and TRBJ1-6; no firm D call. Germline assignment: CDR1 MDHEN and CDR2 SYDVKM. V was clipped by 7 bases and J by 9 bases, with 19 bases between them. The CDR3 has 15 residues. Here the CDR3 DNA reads TGTGCCAGCATCGATGCGACCGCAGGAGGTTCACCCCTCCACTTT. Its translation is CASIDATAGGSPLHF.

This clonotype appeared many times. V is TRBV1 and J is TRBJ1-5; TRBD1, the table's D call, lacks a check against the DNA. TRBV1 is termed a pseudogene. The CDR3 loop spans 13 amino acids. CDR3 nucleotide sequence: TGCACCAGGAGGAACCGGGGCAATCAGCCCCAGCATTTT. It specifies CTRRNRGNQPQHF.

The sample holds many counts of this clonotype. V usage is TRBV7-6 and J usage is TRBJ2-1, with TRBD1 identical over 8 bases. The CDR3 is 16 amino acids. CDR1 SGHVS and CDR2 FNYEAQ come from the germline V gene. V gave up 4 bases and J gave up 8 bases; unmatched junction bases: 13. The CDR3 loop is CASSSSGQGRYDEQFF. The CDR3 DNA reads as TGTGCCAGCAGCTCCAGCGGACAGGGTCGGTACGATGAGCAGTTCTTC.

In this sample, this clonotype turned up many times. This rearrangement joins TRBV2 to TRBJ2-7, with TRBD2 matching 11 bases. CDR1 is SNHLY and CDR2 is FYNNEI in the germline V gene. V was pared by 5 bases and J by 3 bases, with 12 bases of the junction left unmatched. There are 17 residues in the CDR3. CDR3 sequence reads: CASSLPGTSGALYEQYF. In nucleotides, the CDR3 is TGTGCCAGCAGTCTCCCTGGGACTAGCGGCGCCCTCTACGAGCAGTACTTC. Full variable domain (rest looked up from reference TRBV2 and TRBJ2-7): EPEVTQTPSHQVTQMGQEVILRCVPISNHLYFYWYRQILGQKVEFLVSFYNNEISEKSEIFDDQFSVERPDGSNFTLKIRSTKLEDSAMYFCASSLPGTSGALYEQYFGPGTRLTVT.

CDR3 loop: CASSIELLLGNTGELFF. CDR3 DNA: TGTGCCAGTAGTATAGAACTCCTCTTAGGGAACACCGGGGAGCTGTTTTTT. J is TRBJ2-2 and V is TRBV19; D is undetermined. Germline V lookup: CDR1 LNHDA, CDR2 SQIVND (reference sequence). Trimming stripped 0 bases from V and 1 base from J, with 12 bases between. This CDR3 spans 17 amino acids. The variable domain in full, completed from reference TRBV19 and TRBJ2-2, reads DGGITQSPKYLFRKEGQNVTLSCEQNLNHDAMYWYRQDPGQGLRLIYYSQIVNDFQKGDIAEGYSVSREKKESFPLTVTSAQKNPTAFYLCASSIELLLGNTGELFFGEGSRLTVL.

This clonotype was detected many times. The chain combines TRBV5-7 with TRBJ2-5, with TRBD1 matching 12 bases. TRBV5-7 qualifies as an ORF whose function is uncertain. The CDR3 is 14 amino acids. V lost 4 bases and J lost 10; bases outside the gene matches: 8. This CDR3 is CASSPGTGGYDQYF. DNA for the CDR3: TGTGCCAGCAGCCCGGGGACAGGGGGCTATGACCAGTACTTC.